Following are 32 T cell receptor beta chains from one sample sequenced in a study of blood T cell repertoires in COVID-19. The assay was immunoSEQ multiplex PCR, and TCRdb's table has in-frame clones only and misses some. There are hundreds of thousands of clones in the sample; approximately 90% occur only once, and 0.9% to 1.2% lies in the top ten. The sequencing input was PBMCs or T cells enriched from blood (not recorded which). These receptors came from a man aged 25 to 40 who had recovered from COVID-19.

This clone was seen once. The rearrangement links TRBV19 to TRBJ2-3; TRBD2 matches at 11 bases. In germline, CDR1 is LNHDA, CDR2 SQIVND (reference sequence). Trimming at V came to 4 bases and at J to 0 bases, leaving 0 bases not matched to a gene. The CDR3 has 15 residues. The CDR3 loop is CASSRTSGSTDTQYF. The CDR3 DNA reads TGTGCCAGTAGTAGGACTAGCGGGAGCACAGATACGCAGTATTTT.

The chain uses TRBV5-8 and TRBJ1-2, with 9 bases identical to TRBD1. V was pared by 3 bases and J by 3 bases, with 3 bases of the junction left unmatched. This CDR3 has 14 residues. CDR1 and CDR2 from the germline V gene are SGHTS and YDEGEE. CDR3 DNA sequence: TGTGCCAGCAGCTCACAGGGGGCTGACTATGGCTACACCTTC. Translated: CASSSQGADYGYTF.

This clone came up a few times. The chain couples TRBV28 to TRBJ1-2; 7 bases line up with TRBD1. V shed 7 bases and J 4 bases; nucleotides not matched to a gene: 9. CDR1 is MDHEN and CDR2 is SYDVKM in the germline V gene. This CDR3 is built from 14 residues. DNA of the CDR3: TGTGCCAGCACCTACAGGGGCGCGTCCTATGGCTACACCTTC. Translated, it gives CASTYRGASYGYTF.

This sequence joins TRBV27 and TRBJ1-1, with D possibly being TRBD1 (6 bases). Trimming cost V 3 bases and J 0 bases, with 8 bases left between them. The CDR3 sequence is 14 residues long. The V gene's germline CDR1 is MNHEY and CDR2 SMNVEV (reference sequence). CDR3 in amino acids: CASSFTGMNTEAFF. The CDR3 region has the DNA TGTGCCAGCAGTTTCACAGGGATGAACACTGAAGCTTTCTTT.

The chain has TRBV18 and TRBJ1-4; D might be TRBD1 (5 bases). The germline V gene encodes CDR1 KGHSH and CDR2 LQKENI. This CDR3 region has 15 residues. V shed 6 bases and J shed 4 bases, with 15 bases lying between them. CDR3 amino acids: CASSPQGGSNEKLFF. The CDR3 nucleotides read TGTGCCAGCTCTCCTCAGGGAGGAAGTAATGAAAAACTGTTTTTT.

V usage is TRBV5-1 and J usage is TRBJ2-3; TRBD2 is a possible D gene (5 bases). There are 13 residues in the CDR3. CDR1 and CDR2 from the germline V gene are SGHRS and YFSETQ. The V and J ends lost 4 bases and 4 bases respectively, with 10 bases between them. The CDR3 DNA reads as TGCGCCAGCAGCCCCCGGACTTCAGATACGCAGTATTTT. Translated, it gives CASSPRTSDTQYF. The variable domain in full, with the rest retrieved from reference TRBV5-1 and TRBJ2-3, is KAGVTQTPRYLIKTRGQQVTLSCSPISGHRSVSWYQQTPGQGLQFLFEYFSETQRNKGNFPGRFSGRQFSNSRSEMNVSTLELGDSALYLCASSPRTSDTQYFGPGTRLTVL.

V usage is TRBV28 and J usage is TRBJ2-7; D gene uncertain. Looked up from germline, CDR1 is MDHEN and CDR2 is SYDVKM. The V and J ends lost 3 bases and 3 bases respectively, with 12 bases between them. The CDR3 totals 14 residues. The DNA for the CDR3 is TGTGCCAGCAGTTTGTTTCGGTCTGGCTACGAGCAGTACTTC. Encoded protein: CASSLFRSGYEQYF.

On this clone itself: A read error may account for a junction end that differs from germline. The V and J genes are TRBV5-8 and TRBJ1-2; 8 bases match TRBD1. This CDR3 contains 11 residues. The V gene's germline CDR1 is SGHTS and CDR2 YDEGEE. The CDR3 is CASSFSGQALF. Here the CDR3 DNA reads TGTGCCAGCAGCTTCTCGGGACAGGCCCTCTTC. The whole variable domain, filled in from reference TRBV5-8 and TRBJ1-2, reads EAGVTQSPTHLIKTRGQQATLRCSPISGHTSVYWYQQALGLGLQFLLWYDEGEERNRGNFPPRFSGRQFPNYSSELNVNALELEDSALYLCASSFSGQALFGSGTRLTVV.

The chain employs TRBV4-1 and TRBJ2-7; D gene ambiguous. The CDR3 length is 16 residues. Germline V gene data show CDR1 as MGHRA and CDR2 as YSYEKL. Trimming pared 1 base from V and 0 bases from J, leaving 13 bases between. The CDR3 DNA sequence: TGCGCCAGCAGCCAAGTCTTAGACACCACCTCCTACGAGCAGTACTTC. This gives the protein CASSQVLDTTSYEQYF.

This sequence joins TRBV3-1 (or the pseudogene TRBV3-2) and TRBJ2-3; TRBD1 is a possible D gene (6 bases). Germline values: CDR1 LGHDT, CDR2 YNNKEL (reference sequence). The CDR3 loop spans 15 amino acids. The V gene lost 1 base and the J gene lost 0 bases, with 8 bases spanning the gap. In DNA, the CDR3 is TGTGCCAGCAGCCAAGGGGGGCCTAGCACAGATACGCAGTATTTT. Translation: CASSQGGPSTDTQYF.

The chain uses TRBV18 and TRBJ2-1; maybe TRBD2 (5 bases). This CDR3 has 18 residues. The germline gives CDR1 KGHSH, CDR2 LQKENI. Deletions cut 0 bases from V and 4 bases from J, with 19 bases between. The CDR3: CASSPPWSSRLLYNEQFF. The CDR3, as DNA: TGTGCCAGCTCACCACCATGGTCTAGCCGTCTCCTGTACAATGAGCAGTTCTTC.

The genes are TRBV28 and TRBJ2-5; the D gene is possibly TRBD1 (5 bases). V shed 8 bases and J shed 2 bases, with 15 bases lying between them. Germline V gene sequence: CDR1 MDHEN, CDR2 SYDVKM. The CDR3 contains 14 residues. CDR3 nucleotides: TGTGCCAGCCGAAAGCCCAGGGCGCAAGAGACCCAGTACTTC. This translates into CASRKPRAQETQYF.

V usage is TRBV6-6 and J usage is TRBJ2-7; no clear D. Trimming removed 2 bases at V and 1 base at J, with 6 bases between. From germline, CDR1 is MNHNY and CDR2 SVGAGI (reference sequence). The CDR3 is 13 amino acids. CDR3 protein: CASSYGLSYEQYF. For the CDR3, the DNA is TGTGCCAGCAGTTACGGCCTGTCCTACGAGCAGTACTTC.

The V gene is TRBV10-3, the J gene TRBJ2-2, with D possibly being TRBD2 (6 bases). The CDR3 is 18 residues long. V was clipped by 2 bases and J by 2 bases, with 18 bases between them. Germline V gives CDR1 ENHRY, CDR2 SYGVKD. In nucleotides, the CDR3 is TGTGCCATCAGTGAGACTGGACTATCCGCGGTAAACACCGGGGAGCTGTTTTTT. Its translation: CAISETGLSAVNTGELFF.

V gene TRBV28 combines with J gene TRBJ2-7, with 7 nucleotides matching TRBD2. Per germline, CDR1 MDHEN and CDR2 SYDVKM. This CDR3 is built from 14 residues. V shed 3 bases, J shed 4 bases, and the junction held 6 bases outside the gene matches. Written as DNA, the CDR3 is TGTGCCAGCAGTTTTAAAGGACTAGGGTACGAGCAGTACTTC. Translated, it gives CASSFKGLGYEQYF. The full variable domain, with the rest looked up from reference TRBV28 and TRBJ2-7, is DVKVTQSSRYLVKRTGEKVFLECVQDMDHENMFWYRQDPGLGLRLIYFSYDVKMKEKGDIPEGYSVSREKKERFSLILESASTNQTSMYLCASSFKGLGYEQYFGPGTRLTVT.

Written as DNA, the CDR3 is TGCGCCAGCAGCCAACAGGACAGCCAGAACACTGAAGCTTTCTTT. It is translated as CASSQQDSQNTEAFF. V and J are TRBV4-1 and TRBJ1-1; a weak D match, TRBD1 (6 bases). Trimming stripped 2 bases from V and 1 base from J, with 11 bases between. Looked up from germline, CDR1 is MGHRA and CDR2 is YSYEKL. The CDR3 extends over 15 amino acids.

This chain uses TRBV10-1 with TRBJ2-3; D ambiguous. This CDR3 has 13 amino acids. Per germline, CDR1 WNHNN and CDR2 SYGVQD (reference sequence). Trimming removed 3 bases at V and 6 bases at J, with 10 bases between. The CDR3 sequence: CASSDQLSDTQYF. The CDR3 DNA follows: TGCGCCAGCAGTGATCAACTGTCGGATACGCAGTATTTT.

This clone appeared once. The CDR3 protein is CASSWGVQETQYF. The CDR3 bases are TGTGCCAGCAGCTGGGGCGTACAAGAGACCCAGTACTTC. This rearrangement joins TRBV7-9 to TRBJ2-5; D might be TRBD1 (5 bases). CDR3 length: 13 residues. With 4 bases removed from V and 2 bases from J, the gap between germline ends came to 8 bases. Germline assignment: CDR1 SEHNR and CDR2 FQNEAQ (reference sequence).

The chain combines TRBV7-6 with TRBJ2-5; D call uncertain. Trimming left V 5 bases short and J 4 bases short, with 17 bases between. CDR3 length: 15 residues. CDR1 and CDR2 (germline): SGHVS, FNYEAQ. CDR3 region: CASSPTGGFGETQYF. As DNA, the CDR3 is TGTGCCAGCAGCCCGACGGGTGGATTTGGAGAGACCCAGTACTTC.

The rearrangement links TRBV18 to TRBJ1-1, with no clear D. Germline loops: CDR1 KGHSH, CDR2 LQKENI. Trimming left V 0 bases short and J 8 bases short, with 10 bases between. CDR3 length equals 13 residues. The CDR3 loop is CASSPPATVEAFF. CDR3 coding DNA: TGTGCCAGCTCACCACCGGCCACAGTAGAAGCTTTCTTT.

This sequence joins TRBV10-3 and TRBJ2-2; 10 nucleotides line up with TRBD2. CDR3 length: 20 amino acids. CDR1 and CDR2 (germline): ENHRY, SYGVKD. J lost 3 bases, V lost 6 bases, and 19 bases had no gene match. The DNA for the CDR3 is TGTGCCATCAGGCAACGACGGGGGGACTCTAGCGGGAGTCACACCGGGGAGCTGTTTTTT. It codes for CAIRQRRGDSSGSHTGELFF.

Only a few counts were recorded for this clone. The rearrangement joins TRBV6-5 to TRBJ2-7; 9 bases align to TRBD2. CDR1 MNHEY and CDR2 SVGAGI come from the germline V gene. Trimming at V came to 0 bases and at J to 2 bases, leaving 5 bases not matched to a gene. CDR3 length equals 16 residues. This CDR3 reads CASSYSTTSGTYEQYF. In DNA form, the CDR3 reads TGTGCCAGCAGTTACTCGACGACTAGCGGAACCTACGAGCAGTACTTC.

As concerns this clone: A much larger clone is a single base away; this may be a read error. The rearrangement joins TRBV28 to TRBJ1-2; 8 nucleotides match TRBD1. Germline CDR1 reads MDHEN; CDR2 reads SYDVKM. V lost 2 bases and J lost 8; bases outside the gene matches: 1. The CDR3 sequence is 12 residues long. CDR3 DNA: TGTGCCAGCAGTTTAAACAGGGGGGGCTACACCTTC. It specifies CASSLNRGGYTF.

V is TRBV6-5 and J is TRBJ1-2; 7 bases are shared with TRBD1. Losses at the gene ends were 7 bases for V and 8 bases for J; bases not matched to a gene: 7. Germline values: CDR1 MNHEY, CDR2 SVGAGI. The CDR3 is made up of 12 amino acids. The CDR3 loop reads CASIQSTGGYTF. CDR3 coding DNA: TGTGCCAGCATCCAATCGACAGGGGGCTACACCTTC.

The chain is built from TRBV7-9 and TRBJ2-1; the D gene is possibly TRBD1 (5 bases). The CDR3 is 12 residues long. V lost 1 base, J lost 15 bases, and 13 bases lay in between. Germline assignment: CDR1 SEHNR and CDR2 FQNEAQ (reference sequence). For the CDR3, the DNA is TGTGCCAGCAGCTTAGAGGACACTCTTCTGTTCTTC. Translated: CASSLEDTLLFF.

Note on this clone: Other DNA sequences in the same sample also yield this CDR3. The gene calls are TRBV27 and TRBJ1-5; D ambiguous. CDR1 and CDR2 (germline): MNHEY, SMNVEV (reference sequence). This CDR3 contains 13 residues. V lost 3 bases and J 4 bases, leaving 7 bases between the germline ends. CDR3 in DNA: TGTGCCAGCAGTTTGAGGGAAAATCAGCCCCAGCATTTT. It encodes CASSLRENQPQHF.

The table lists this clone with a count of one. This chain joins TRBV18 and TRBJ2-1; 11 bases match TRBD2. The CDR3 totals 16 residues. Germline CDR1 KGHSH, CDR2 LQKENI. V shed 1 base, J shed 12 bases, and the junction held 11 bases outside the gene matches. The CDR3 DNA is TGTGCCAGCTCACCACGGGACCCTCGAGGGACTAGCGGGCAGTTCTTC. Its protein is CASSPRDPRGTSGQFF. Full variable domain (remainder filled in from reference TRBV18 and TRBJ2-1): NAGVMQNPRHLVRRRGQEARLRCSPMKGHSHVYWYRQLPEEGLKFMVYLQKENIIDESGMPKERFSAEFPKEGPSILRIQQVVRGDSAAYFCASSPRDPRGTSGQFFGPGTRLTVL.

The V gene is TRBV7-8, the J gene TRBJ2-7; maybe TRBD1 (5 bases). V lost 5 bases and J lost 3, with 11 bases in between. This CDR3 comprises 13 residues. Per germline, CDR1 SGHVS and CDR2 FQNEAQ. The CDR3 is CASSRSQGYEQYF. The CDR3 coding sequence is TGTGCCAGCAGCCGATCCCAGGGCTACGAGCAGTACTTC.

The chain is built from TRBV19 and TRBJ1-3; D remains unclear. The ends were cut back, 2 bases at V and 4 bases at J, with 12 bases in the middle. The CDR3 consists of 15 residues. CDR1 and CDR2 (germline): LNHDA, SQIVND (reference sequence). The CDR3 region has the DNA TGTGCCAGTAGTATACCTCAGGCGGGAGGAAACACCATATATTTT. This encodes CASSIPQAGGNTIYF.

The gene calls are TRBV28 and TRBJ2-1; D perhaps matches TRBD1 (7 bases). CDR3 length: 14 residues. Trimming left V 7 bases short and J 0 bases short, with 10 bases between. Per the germline V gene, CDR1 is MDHEN and CDR2 is SYDVKM. In DNA, the CDR3 is TGTGCCAGCACCCAGGGGGGCTCCTACAATGAGCAGTTCTTC. Protein product: CASTQGGSYNEQFF.

The V gene is TRBV4-1, the J gene TRBJ2-5; 8 positions agree with TRBD1. Per the germline V gene, CDR1 is MGHRA and CDR2 is YSYEKL. The CDR3 contains 14 residues. The trim removed 8 bases at V and 7 bases at J, leaving 12 bases unmatched. The CDR3, as DNA: TGCGCCAGCTCGCCTGGACAGGGCCGACCGACCCAGTACTTC. Amino acids: CASSPGQGRPTQYF.

This clone has only one observation. V is TRBV12-3 or TRBV12-4 and J is TRBJ2-1; the D is unclear. The CDR3 extends over 12 amino acids. V lost 1 base and J 14 bases, leaving 12 bases between the germline ends. The CDR3 protein is CASSLEARKKFF. CDR3 bases: TGTGCCAGCAGTTTAGAAGCACGCAAGAAGTTCTTC.